This T cell receptor (beta chain) was captured by sequencing in a study of blood T cells in healthy people across ages. Primed by a sample-barcoded 5' primer and a J-beta primer mix, a second PCR proceeded for about 7 to 12 cycles. TCRdb independently ran MiXCR on the 5' RACE reads; one entry per CDR3 protein. The sample includes approximately 810,000 distinct CDR3 sequences, roughly 40% of them seen just once. The CDR3 has 15 residues. CDR1 MNHNY and CDR2 SVGAGI come from the germline V gene (reference sequence). The V and J ends lost 6 bases and 2 bases respectively, with 14 bases between them. Source material: blood. This sequence originates from a man younger than 35 in good health. The gene calls are TRBV6-6 and TRBJ1-5; D ambiguous. Here the CDR3 reads CASRPPTVGNQPQHF. CDR3 DNA sequence: TGTGCCAGCAGACCCCCAACCGTGGGCAATCAGCCCCAGCATTTT.